The T cell receptor (beta chain) under discussion was sequenced for a study of CD8+ T cells in alopecia areata (dated by TCRdb to the late 2010s). For the wider study: Treated patients were enrolled in an open-label pilot trial of oral tofacitinib, 5 to 10 mg twice daily, for moderate-to-severe alopecia areata. The study used high-throughput TCRbeta sequencing to examine T cell clonal expansion in alopecia areata, in both the C3H/HeJ mouse model and human patients. Scalp clonality was compared among normal scalp (n=4), patchy alopecia areata scalp (n=8), and alopecia totalis/universalis scalp (n=8). Tofacitinib was given for 6 to 18 months, followed by 6 months of follow-up off drug to assess delayed response and recurrence. Tofacitinib-treated patients had biopsies at baseline and at 4 and 24 weeks of treatment, with a later scalp biopsy in several patients. Amplification of TCRbeta CDR3 regions was done by immunoSEQ multiplex PCR using 35 Vbeta forward primers and 13 Jbeta reverse primers. Scalp tissue and sorted CD4+ and CD8+ peripheral blood T cells from patchy and totalis/universalis alopecia areata patients and from healthy controls were covered by human TCRbeta sequencing. RNA was obtained with the PAXgene miRNA kit for fixed scalp, the miRNeasy kit for PBMCs, and the RNeasy kit for mouse skin. Broad study findings and their caveats: Shared TCR sequences between patients were less evident than in mice, which may be partly attributable to HLA diversity in the patient population. Lesional scalp, especially in alopecia totalis/universalis, showed higher clonality and more expanded CD8+ clones than normal scalp, suggesting antigenic drive. Scalp TCR repertoire analysis is complicated because resident alphabeta T cells in normal human skin are also sequenced, whereas mouse skin is dominated by gammadelta T cells.

Libraries were constructed by the immunoSEQ multiplex PCR assay. RNA was extracted from all samples and reverse transcribed into cDNA, which served as template for TCR sequencing. SuperScript III was used for first-strand cDNA synthesis, primed with a 2:1 mix of oligo-dT and random hexamers. A synthetic immune receptor repertoire was used to measure amplification bias, and any remaining bias was corrected computationally. As for how the authors treated the data: Raw reads were preprocessed to remove errors, and CDR3 was defined by IMGT conventions from the conserved cysteine to phenylalanine. Clonality was calculated as 1 minus Shannon entropy normalized by log2 of the number of productive unique TCRs. Scalp TCRbeta sequences were cross-referenced with sorted blood CD4 and CD8 repertoires so that the CD4 or CD8 identity of scalp clones could be inferred. In its TCRdb copy, this immuneACCESS table keeps in-frame sequences only and misses some clones. Where compared with another copy, unresolved V genes explain less than half of these, and the others have no known cause. The V and J calls and clone size were taken over from that table, and D and trimming were inferred from the DNA. The sample table lists 170,000 or so clones, around 60% of them with a count of one. The ten largest make up roughly 14% of the sample.

The CDR3 measures 14 amino acids from cysteine to phenylalanine. Only CDR3 DNA is held: 42 bases, read in frame from base 1. CDR1 and CDR2, per the germline V gene, are SQVTM and ANQGSEA. V trim: 6 bases; J trim: 1 base; unmatched bases: 8. For this clone: Its antigen remains undetermined. Base-call qualities are not available, and no considerably larger clone is one nucleotide away.

In light of the paper, this sample's time point label describes: baseline before oral tofacitinib. Peripheral blood and lesional scalp punch biopsies were obtained from patients with alopecia areata. PBMCs were separated by density centrifugation and stained for CD3, CD4 and CD8, after which CD4+ and CD8+ T cells were sorted on a FACSAria. The chain joins TRBV29-1 to TRBJ1-1, with 7 middle bases fitting TRBD1. The sample consisted of CD4+ T cells sorted from blood, taken at week 0. This TCR derives from a human donor with alopecia areata. The nucleotide sequence reads TGCAGCGTCCAAACCGGGACAGCGAACACTGAAGCTTTCTTT. Protein translation: CSVQTGTANTEAFF.